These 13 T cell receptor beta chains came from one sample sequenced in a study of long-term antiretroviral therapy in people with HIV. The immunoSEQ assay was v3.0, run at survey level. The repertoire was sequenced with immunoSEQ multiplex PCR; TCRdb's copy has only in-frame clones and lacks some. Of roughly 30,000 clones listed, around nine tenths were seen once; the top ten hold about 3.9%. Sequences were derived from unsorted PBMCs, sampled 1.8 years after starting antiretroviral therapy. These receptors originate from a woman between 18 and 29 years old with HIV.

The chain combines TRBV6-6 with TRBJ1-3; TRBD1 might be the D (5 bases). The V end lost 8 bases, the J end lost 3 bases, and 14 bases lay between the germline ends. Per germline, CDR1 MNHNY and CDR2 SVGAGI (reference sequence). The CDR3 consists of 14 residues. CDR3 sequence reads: CASQLVGGGNTIYF. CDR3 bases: TGTGCCAGCCAATTGGTCGGGGGTGGAAACACCATATATTTT.

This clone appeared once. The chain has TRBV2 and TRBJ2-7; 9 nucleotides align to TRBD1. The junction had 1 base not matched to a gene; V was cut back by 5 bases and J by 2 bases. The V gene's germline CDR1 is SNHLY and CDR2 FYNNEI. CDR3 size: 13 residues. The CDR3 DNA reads TGTGCCAGCAGTAGACAGGGGGCCTACGAGCAGTACTTC. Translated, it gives CASSRQGAYEQYF.

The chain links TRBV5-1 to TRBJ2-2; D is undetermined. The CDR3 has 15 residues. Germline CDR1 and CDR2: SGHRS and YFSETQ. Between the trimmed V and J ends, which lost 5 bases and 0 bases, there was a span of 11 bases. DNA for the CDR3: TGCGCCAGCAGAGGGCTGTCGTCGAACACCGGGGAGCTGTTTTTT. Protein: CASRGLSSNTGELFF.

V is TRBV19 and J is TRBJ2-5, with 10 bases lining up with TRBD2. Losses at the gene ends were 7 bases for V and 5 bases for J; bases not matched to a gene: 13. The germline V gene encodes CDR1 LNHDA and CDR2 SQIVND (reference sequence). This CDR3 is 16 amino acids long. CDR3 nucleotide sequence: TGTGCCAGTAAACGGGAACTAGCGGGGTCGGGGGAGACCCAGTACTTC. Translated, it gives CASKRELAGSGETQYF.

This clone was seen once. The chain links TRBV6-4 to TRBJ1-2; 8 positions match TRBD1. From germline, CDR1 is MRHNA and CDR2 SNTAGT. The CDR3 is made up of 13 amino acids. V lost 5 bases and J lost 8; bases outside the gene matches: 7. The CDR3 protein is CASSRQGRLGYTF. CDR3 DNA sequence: TGTGCCAGCAGTCGACAGGGGCGTTTAGGCTACACCTTC.

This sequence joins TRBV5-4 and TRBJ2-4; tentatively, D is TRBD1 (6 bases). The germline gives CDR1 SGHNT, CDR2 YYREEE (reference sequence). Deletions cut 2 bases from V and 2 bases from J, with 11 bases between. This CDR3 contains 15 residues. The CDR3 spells CASSFGGATKNIQYF. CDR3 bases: TGTGCCAGCAGCTTTGGGGGCGCGACCAAAAACATTCAGTACTTC.

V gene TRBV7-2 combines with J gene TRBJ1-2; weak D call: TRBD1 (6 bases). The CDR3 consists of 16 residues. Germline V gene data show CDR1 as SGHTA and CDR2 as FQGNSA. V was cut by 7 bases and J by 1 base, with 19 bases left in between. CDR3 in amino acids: CASTRTAGDRNYGYTF. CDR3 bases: TGTGCCAGCACGCGGACGGCAGGGGATCGTAACTATGGCTACACCTTC.

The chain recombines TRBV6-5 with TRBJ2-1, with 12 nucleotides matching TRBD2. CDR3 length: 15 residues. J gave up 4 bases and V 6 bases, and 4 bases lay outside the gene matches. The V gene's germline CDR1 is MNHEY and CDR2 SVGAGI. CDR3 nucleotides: TGTGCCAGCAGGGTCACTAGCGGGAGGTACAATGAGCAGTTCTTC. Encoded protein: CASRVTSGRYNEQFF.

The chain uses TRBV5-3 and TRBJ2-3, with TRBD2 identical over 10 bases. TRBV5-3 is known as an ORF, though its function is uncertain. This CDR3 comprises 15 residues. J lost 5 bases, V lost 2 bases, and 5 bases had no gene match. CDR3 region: CARSFESGREDTQYF. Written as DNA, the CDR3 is TGTGCCAGAAGCTTTGAGAGCGGGAGGGAAGATACGCAGTATTTT.

CDR3 nucleotide sequence: TGTGCCAGCAGCACTCCCCGAACCGGGACCCGATCCTACGAGCAGTACTTC. Translation: CASSTPRTGTRSYEQYF. The chain carries TRBV7-9 and TRBJ2-7, with D perhaps given as TRBD1 or TRBD2 (5 bases each). The V end was cut by 5 bases, the J end by 1 base, with 21 bases between. In germline, CDR1 is SEHNR, CDR2 FQNEAQ (reference sequence). This CDR3 spans 17 amino acids.

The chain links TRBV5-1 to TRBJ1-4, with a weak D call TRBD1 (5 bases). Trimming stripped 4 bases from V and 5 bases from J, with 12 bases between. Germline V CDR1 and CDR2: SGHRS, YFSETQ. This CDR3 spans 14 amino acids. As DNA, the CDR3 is TGCGCCAGCAGCCCCGGGGGACTGAATGAAAAACTGTTTTTT. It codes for CASSPGGLNEKLFF.

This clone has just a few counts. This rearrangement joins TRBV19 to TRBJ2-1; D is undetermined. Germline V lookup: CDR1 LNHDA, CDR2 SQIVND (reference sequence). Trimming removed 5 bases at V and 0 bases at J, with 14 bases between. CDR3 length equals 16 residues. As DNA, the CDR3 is TGTGCCAGTAGTCCAAGGGTGATTTCCTCCTACAATGAGCAGTTCTTC. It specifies CASSPRVISSYNEQFF.

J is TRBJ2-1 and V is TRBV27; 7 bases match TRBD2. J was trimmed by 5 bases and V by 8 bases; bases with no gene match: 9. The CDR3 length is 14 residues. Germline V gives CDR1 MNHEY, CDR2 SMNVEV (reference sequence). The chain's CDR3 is CASRGGSHDNEQFF. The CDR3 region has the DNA TGTGCCAGCCGGGGCGGGAGTCACGACAATGAGCAGTTCTTC.